This TCR beta chain originates from a study of T cell clusters in autoimmune cytopenias. In the study overall: The median distinct TRB clonotype count was approximately 2,500 per sample, from a median around 52,000 reads.

Some 38,000 genome equivalents of blood DNA were amplified for TRB. This clonotype counts as medium-sized by frequency. TRB rearrangements were amplified by touch-down multiplex PCR with mixed TRB-A/B primers. TCRdb reanalyzed the multiplex PCR reads, giving one entry per CDR3 protein sequence and no DNA. The table gives fewer than 2,000 distinct CDR3 sequences; the top ten clones make up 53% of it. This CDR3 contains 14 residues. CDR1 and CDR2 from the germline V gene are MGHRA and YSYEKL. V is TRBV4-1 and J is TRBJ2-3; absent DNA, TCRdb's TRBD2 call cannot be checked. Specimen: peripheral blood. This receptor was obtained from a human donor with an autoimmune cytopenia or autoimmune hepatitis (not recorded which). CDR3 sequence: CASSQRGTPDTQYF.